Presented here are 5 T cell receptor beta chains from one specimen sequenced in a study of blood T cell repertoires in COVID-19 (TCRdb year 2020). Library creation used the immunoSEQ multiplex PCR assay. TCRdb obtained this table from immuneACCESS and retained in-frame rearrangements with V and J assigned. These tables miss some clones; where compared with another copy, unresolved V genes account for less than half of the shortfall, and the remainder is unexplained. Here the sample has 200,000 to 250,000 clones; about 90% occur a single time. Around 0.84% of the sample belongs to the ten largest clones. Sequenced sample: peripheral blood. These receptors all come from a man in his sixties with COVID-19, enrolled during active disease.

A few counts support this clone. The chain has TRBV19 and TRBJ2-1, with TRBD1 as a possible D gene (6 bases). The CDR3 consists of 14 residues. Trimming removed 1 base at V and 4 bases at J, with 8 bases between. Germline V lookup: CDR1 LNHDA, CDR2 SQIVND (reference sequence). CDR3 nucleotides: TGTGCCAGTAGTATAGCTACAGGGTACAATGAGCAGTTCTTC. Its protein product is CASSIATGYNEQFF. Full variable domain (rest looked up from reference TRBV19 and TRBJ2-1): DGGITQSPKYLFRKEGQNVTLSCEQNLNHDAMYWYRQDPGQGLRLIYYSQIVNDFQKGDIAEGYSVSREKKESFPLTVTSAQKNPTAFYLCASSIATGYNEQFFGPGTRLTVL.

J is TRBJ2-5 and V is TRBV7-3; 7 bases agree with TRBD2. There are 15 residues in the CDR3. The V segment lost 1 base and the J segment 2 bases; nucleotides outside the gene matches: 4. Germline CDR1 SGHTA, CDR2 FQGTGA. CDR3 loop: CASSLIAGGQETQYF. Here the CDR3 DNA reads TGTGCCAGCAGCTTAATAGCGGGCGGACAAGAGACCCAGTACTTC.

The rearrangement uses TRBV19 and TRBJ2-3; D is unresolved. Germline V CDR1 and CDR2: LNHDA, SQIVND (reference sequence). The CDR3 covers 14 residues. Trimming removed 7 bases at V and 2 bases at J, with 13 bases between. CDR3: CASINTAFTDTQYF. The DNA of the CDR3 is TGTGCCAGTATAAATACAGCATTCACAGATACGCAGTATTTT.

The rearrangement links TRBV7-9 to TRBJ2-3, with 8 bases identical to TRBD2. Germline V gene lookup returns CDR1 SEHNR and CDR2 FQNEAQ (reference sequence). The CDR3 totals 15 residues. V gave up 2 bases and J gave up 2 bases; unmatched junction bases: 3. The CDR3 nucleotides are TGTGCCAGCAGCTTACTAGCGGGCCTCACAGATACGCAGTATTTT. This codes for CASSLLAGLTDTQYF.

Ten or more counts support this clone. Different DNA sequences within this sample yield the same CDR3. CDR3: CASSYFSYEQYF. The CDR3 DNA sequence: TGTGCCAGCAGTTACTTCAGCTACGAGCAGTACTTC. V gene TRBV6-2 or TRBV6-3 combines with J gene TRBJ2-7; D not certain. The germline CDR1 and CDR2 sequences are MNHEY and SVGEGT. V lost 1 base, J lost 3 bases, and 4 bases lay in between. The CDR3 has 12 residues.